The clone carrying this T cell receptor (beta chain) showed up just a few times. This entry comes from a study of blood T cells in healthy people across ages. Study details: Template switching caught about one barcoded beta molecule for each two T cells.

For the second PCR, which ran for about 6 to 11 cycles, a sample-barcoded 5' primer and a J-beta primer mix were used. Tagging of each cDNA molecule was performed by a template-switch adaptor with 12 random nucleotides. TCRdb itself ran the 5' RACE reads through MiXCR, one entry per CDR3 protein. The sample records 900,000 to 950,000 distinct CDR3 sequences, about 29% being singletons. The same sample was also used in a study of T cells of mothers and their children. From that report: Mothers gave over 8 million TCR beta CDR3 reads each, and children several million each.

The origin of this receptor is a woman aged 35 to 49 in good health. Material for sequencing was blood.

The CDR3 protein is CASSDVVDAFF. CDR3 DNA sequence: TGTGCCAGCAGCGACGTTGTGGATGCTTTCTTT. The chain uses TRBV7-9 and TRBJ1-1; D unclear. This CDR3 comprises 11 residues. Per the germline V gene, CDR1 is SEHNR and CDR2 is FQNEAQ (reference sequence). Between the trimmed V and J ends, which lost 5 bases and 11 bases, there was a span of 12 bases.